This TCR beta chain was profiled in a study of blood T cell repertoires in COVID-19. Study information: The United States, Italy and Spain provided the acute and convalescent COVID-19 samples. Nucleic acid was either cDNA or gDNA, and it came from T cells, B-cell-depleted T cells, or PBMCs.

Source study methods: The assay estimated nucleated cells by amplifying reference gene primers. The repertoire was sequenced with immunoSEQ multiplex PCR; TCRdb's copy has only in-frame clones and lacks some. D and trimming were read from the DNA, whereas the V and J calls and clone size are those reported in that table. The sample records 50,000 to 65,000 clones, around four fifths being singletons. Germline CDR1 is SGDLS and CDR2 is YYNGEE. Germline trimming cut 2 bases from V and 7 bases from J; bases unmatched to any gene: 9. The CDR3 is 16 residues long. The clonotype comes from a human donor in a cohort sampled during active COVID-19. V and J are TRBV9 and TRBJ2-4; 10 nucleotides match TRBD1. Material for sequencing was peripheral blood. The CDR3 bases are TGTGCCAGCAGCGTTGGACCGGGGACAGGGGAGAACATTCAGTACTTC. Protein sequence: CASSVGPGTGENIQYF.